This is a list of T cell receptor beta chains from one sample in a study of early T cells in non-severe SARS-CoV-2 infection. A single record per CDR3 protein comes from TCRdb applying MiXCR to the 5' RACE reads. The table has tens of thousands of distinct CDR3 sequences, nearly 10% seen once; the top ten hold roughly 12%. Sequenced material: whole blood. The receptors originated from an adult who was a healthcare worker with PCR-confirmed SARS-CoV-2 infection or an uninfected control (not recorded which). Both conserved end residues are part of each CDR3.

v_call: TRBV7-2
j_call: TRBJ1-5
cdr3_aa: CASRRYGNQPQHF

v_call: TRBV12-3/TRBV12-4
j_call: TRBJ1-2
cdr3_aa: CASSPLRYGYTF

v_call: TRBV5-1
j_call: TRBJ2-3
cdr3_aa: CASSLDNGADTQYF

v_call: TRBV3-1
j_call: TRBJ2-1
cdr3_aa: CASGGGPSYNEQFF

v_call: TRBV3-1
j_call: TRBJ1-2
cdr3_aa: CASSQIVPEYGYTF

v_call: TRBV29-1
j_call: TRBJ1-1
cdr3_aa: CSVFRFPEAFF

v_call: TRBV6-5
j_call: TRBJ2-3
cdr3_aa: CASSYGVGTDTQYF

v_call: TRBV11-2
j_call: TRBJ2-6
cdr3_aa: CASSSIFGRNSGANVLTF

v_call: TRBV28
j_call: TRBJ2-2
cdr3_aa: CASSSLLPPGELFF

v_call: TRBV6-1
j_call: TRBJ2-1
cdr3_aa: CASSRGQPIYNEQFF

v_call: TRBV5-4
j_call: TRBJ2-7
cdr3_aa: CASSLGLAGGFSYEQYF

v_call: TRBV6-2/TRBV6-3
j_call: TRBJ2-3
cdr3_aa: CASSYGSTASTDTQYF

v_call: TRBV6-6
j_call: TRBJ1-1
cdr3_aa: CASSPTSQGRAFF

v_call: TRBV20-1
j_call: TRBJ1-2
cdr3_aa: CSAREDLQPGSNYGYTF

v_call: TRBV5-4
j_call: TRBJ2-3
cdr3_aa: CASSLGRGQATDTQYF

v_call: TRBV7-2
j_call: TRBJ2-1
cdr3_aa: CASSSGLAPYNEQFF

v_call: TRBV25-1
j_call: TRBJ2-1
cdr3_aa: CASSGGWGAPNEQFF

v_call: TRBV6-6
j_call: TRBJ1-5
cdr3_aa: CATTQGGGNQPQHF

v_call: TRBV12-3/TRBV12-4
j_call: TRBJ2-3
cdr3_aa: CASSPSSGGADTQYF

v_call: TRBV2
j_call: TRBJ2-7
cdr3_aa: CASSGQVYEQYF

v_call: TRBV12-3/TRBV12-4
j_call: TRBJ2-1
cdr3_aa: CASSVTATSYNEQFF

v_call: TRBV5-1
j_call: TRBJ2-5
cdr3_aa: CASSLVMGETQYF

v_call: TRBV12-3/TRBV12-4
j_call: TRBJ2-3
cdr3_aa: CASSLKRIADTQYF

v_call: TRBV7-2
j_call: TRBJ1-4
cdr3_aa: CASSPGRPGLNEKLFF

v_call: TRBV7-3
j_call: TRBJ2-5
cdr3_aa: CASSLGLEGTQYF

v_call: TRBV30
j_call: TRBJ2-3
cdr3_aa: CAWSVKDTQYF

v_call: TRBV7-9
j_call: TRBJ2-1
cdr3_aa: CASSTTRSILDEQFF

v_call: TRBV15
j_call: TRBJ2-6
cdr3_aa: CATSRDLGEVGSGANVLTF

v_call: TRBV4-2
j_call: TRBJ2-2
cdr3_aa: CASSRGGGTNTGELFF

v_call: TRBV20-1
j_call: TRBJ2-1
cdr3_aa: CSVMTGLGYNEQFF

v_call: TRBV5-1
j_call: TRBJ2-5
cdr3_aa: CASSLDGGRQETQYF

v_call: TRBV29-1
j_call: TRBJ1-5
cdr3_aa: CSVAGGRDQPQHF

v_call: TRBV13
j_call: TRBJ1-2
cdr3_aa: CASSLNQGQGSGYTF

v_call: TRBV6-1
j_call: TRBJ1-2
cdr3_aa: CASSEIRFYGYTF

v_call: TRBV12-3/TRBV12-4
j_call: TRBJ2-5
cdr3_aa: CASSFTAQETQYF

v_call: TRBV3-1
j_call: TRBJ2-5
cdr3_aa: CASSQGGPGQPQETQYF

v_call: TRBV29-1
j_call: TRBJ2-7
cdr3_aa: CSVVTGGAGSGEQYF

v_call: TRBV29-1
j_call: TRBJ1-2
cdr3_aa: CSVTDSAYGYTF

v_call: TRBV20-1
j_call: TRBJ2-2
cdr3_aa: CSATTGSGPDGELFF

v_call: TRBV5-4
j_call: TRBJ2-7
cdr3_aa: CASSPADRDYEQYF

v_call: TRBV6-1
j_call: TRBJ1-5
cdr3_aa: CASSGPNRNSNQPQHF

v_call: TRBV28
j_call: TRBJ2-7
cdr3_aa: CASSWGRALSSEQYF

v_call: TRBV19
j_call: TRBJ2-5
cdr3_aa: CASRDRGVQETQYF

v_call: TRBV7-6
j_call: TRBJ2-1
cdr3_aa: CASSQEDRVYNEQFF

v_call: TRBV6-2/TRBV6-3
j_call: TRBJ2-1
cdr3_aa: CASSYGSSSYNEQFF